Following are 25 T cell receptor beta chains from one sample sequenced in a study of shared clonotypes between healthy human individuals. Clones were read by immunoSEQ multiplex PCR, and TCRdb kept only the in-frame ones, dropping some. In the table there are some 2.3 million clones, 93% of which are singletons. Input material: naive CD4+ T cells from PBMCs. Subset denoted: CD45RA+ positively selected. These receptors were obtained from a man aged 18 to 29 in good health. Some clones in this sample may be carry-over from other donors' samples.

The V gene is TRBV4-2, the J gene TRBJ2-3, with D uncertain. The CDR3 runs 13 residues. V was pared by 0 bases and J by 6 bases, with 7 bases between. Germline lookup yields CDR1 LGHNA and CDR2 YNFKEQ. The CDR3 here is CASSQEPPDTQYF. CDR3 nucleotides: TGTGCCAGCAGCCAAGAACCCCCCGATACGCAGTATTTT.

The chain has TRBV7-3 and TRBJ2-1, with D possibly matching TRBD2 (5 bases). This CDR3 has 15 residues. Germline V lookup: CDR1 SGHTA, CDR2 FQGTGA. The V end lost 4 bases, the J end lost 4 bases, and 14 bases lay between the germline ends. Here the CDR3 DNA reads TGTGCCAGCAGCTCCGGGATCCTCGCTTACAATGAGCAGTTCTTC. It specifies CASSSGILAYNEQFF.

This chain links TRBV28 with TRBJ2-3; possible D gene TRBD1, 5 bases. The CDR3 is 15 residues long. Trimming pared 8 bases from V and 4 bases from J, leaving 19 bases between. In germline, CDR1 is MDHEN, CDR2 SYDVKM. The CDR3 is CASGVVALGPDTQYF. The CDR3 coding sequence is TGTGCCAGCGGGGTCGTAGCACTGGGGCCAGATACGCAGTATTTT.

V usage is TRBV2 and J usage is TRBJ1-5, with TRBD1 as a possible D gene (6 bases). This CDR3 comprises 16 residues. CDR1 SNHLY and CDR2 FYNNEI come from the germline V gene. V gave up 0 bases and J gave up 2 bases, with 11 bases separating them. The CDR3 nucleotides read TGTGCCAGCAGTGAAGCGCCGAACAGGGGCAATCAGCCCCAGCATTTT. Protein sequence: CASSEAPNRGNQPQHF.

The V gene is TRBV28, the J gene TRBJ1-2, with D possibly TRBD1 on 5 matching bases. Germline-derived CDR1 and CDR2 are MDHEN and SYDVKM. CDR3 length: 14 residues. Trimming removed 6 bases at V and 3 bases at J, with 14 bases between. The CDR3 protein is CASRVGGGDYGYTF. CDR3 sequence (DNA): TGTGCCAGCAGGGTCGGGGGGGGTGACTATGGCTACACCTTC.

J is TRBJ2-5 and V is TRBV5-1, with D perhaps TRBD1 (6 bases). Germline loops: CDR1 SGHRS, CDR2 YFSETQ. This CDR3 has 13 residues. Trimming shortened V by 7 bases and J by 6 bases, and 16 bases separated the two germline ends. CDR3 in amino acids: CASEGQGWKTQYF. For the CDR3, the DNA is TGCGCCAGCGAGGGGCAGGGGTGGAAGACCCAGTACTTC.

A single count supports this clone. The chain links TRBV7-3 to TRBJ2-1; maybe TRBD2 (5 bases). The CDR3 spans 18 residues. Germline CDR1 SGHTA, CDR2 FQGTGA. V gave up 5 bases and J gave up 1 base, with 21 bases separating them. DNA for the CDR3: TGTGCCAGCAGCACCCTTATCCCTGCGGGCCCATCCTACAATGAGCAGTTCTTC. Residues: CASSTLIPAGPSYNEQFF.

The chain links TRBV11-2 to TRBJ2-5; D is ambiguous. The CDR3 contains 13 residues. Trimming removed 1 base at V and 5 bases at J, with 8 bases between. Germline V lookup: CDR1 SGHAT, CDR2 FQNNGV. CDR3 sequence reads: CASSLAVWETQYF. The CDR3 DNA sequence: TGTGCCAGCAGCTTAGCAGTGTGGGAGACCCAGTACTTC.

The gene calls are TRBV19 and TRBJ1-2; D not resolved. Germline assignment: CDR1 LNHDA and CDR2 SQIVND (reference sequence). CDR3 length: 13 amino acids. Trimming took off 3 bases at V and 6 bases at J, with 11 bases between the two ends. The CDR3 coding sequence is TGTGCCAGTAGTATCCAGGACGCGCATGGCTACACCTTC. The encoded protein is CASSIQDAHGYTF.

The DNA of the CDR3 is TGTGCCAGCAGTGGGGTAGGACAGGCCGAGGGGTTCTACGAGCAGTACTTC. This gives the protein CASSGVGQAEGFYEQYF. V usage is TRBV25-1 and J usage is TRBJ2-7; 7 bases are a match to TRBD1. The CDR3 is 17 amino acids. Germline CDR1 MGHDK, CDR2 SYGVNS. The J segment lost 3 bases and the V segment lost 4 bases, leaving 15 bases of the junction unmatched.

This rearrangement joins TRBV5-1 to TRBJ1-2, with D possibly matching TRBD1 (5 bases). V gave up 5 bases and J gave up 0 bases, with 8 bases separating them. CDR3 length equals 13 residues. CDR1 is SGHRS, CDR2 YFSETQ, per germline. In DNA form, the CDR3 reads TGCGCCAGCAGGGAGGGACCTAACTATGGCTACACCTTC. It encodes CASREGPNYGYTF.

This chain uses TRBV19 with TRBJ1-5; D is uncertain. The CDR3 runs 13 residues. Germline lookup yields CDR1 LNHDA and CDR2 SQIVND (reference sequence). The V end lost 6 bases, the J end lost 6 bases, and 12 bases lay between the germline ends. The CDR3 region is CASRWASGQPQHF. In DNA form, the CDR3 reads TGTGCCAGTAGATGGGCCTCCGGTCAGCCCCAGCATTTT.

CDR3 residues: CASSYPEEPAPYEQYF. The CDR3 DNA follows: TGTGCCAGCAGTTACCCCGAGGAACCCGCGCCCTACGAGCAGTACTTC. This chain uses TRBV11-2 with TRBJ2-7; D gene unclear. The CDR3 contains 16 residues. Germline assignment: CDR1 SGHAT and CDR2 FQNNGV. V lost 6 bases and J lost 2, with 20 bases in between.

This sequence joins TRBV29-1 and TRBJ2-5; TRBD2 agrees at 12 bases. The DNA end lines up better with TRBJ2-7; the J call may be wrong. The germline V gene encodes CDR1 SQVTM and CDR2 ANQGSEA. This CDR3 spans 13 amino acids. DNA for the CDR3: TGCAGCGCTGGGACTAGCGGGCTGTACGAGCAGTACTTC. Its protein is CSAGTSGLYEQYF.

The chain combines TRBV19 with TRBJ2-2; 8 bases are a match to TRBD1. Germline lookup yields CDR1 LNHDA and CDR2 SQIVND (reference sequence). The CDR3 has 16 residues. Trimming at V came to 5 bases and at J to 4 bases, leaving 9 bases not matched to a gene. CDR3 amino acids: CASSVRQGHPTGELFF. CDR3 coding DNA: TGTGCCAGTAGTGTCCGACAGGGGCATCCCACCGGGGAGCTGTTTTTT.

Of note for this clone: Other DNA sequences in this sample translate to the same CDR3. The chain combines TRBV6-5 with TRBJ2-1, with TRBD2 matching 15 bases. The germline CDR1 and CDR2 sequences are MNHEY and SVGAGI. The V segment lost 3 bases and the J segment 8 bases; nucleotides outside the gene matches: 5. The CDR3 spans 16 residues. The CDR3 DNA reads TGTGCCAGCAGTTATTCGGGACTAGCGGGAGGCTATGAGCAGTTCTTC. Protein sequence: CASSYSGLAGGYEQFF.

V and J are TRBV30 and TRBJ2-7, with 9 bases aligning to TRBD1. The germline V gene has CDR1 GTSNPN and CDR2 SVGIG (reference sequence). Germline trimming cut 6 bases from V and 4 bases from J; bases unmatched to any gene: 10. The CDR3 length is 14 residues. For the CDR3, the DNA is TGTGCCTGCATAAGAACAGGGGGCCCATACGAGCAGTACTTC. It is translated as CACIRTGGPYEQYF.

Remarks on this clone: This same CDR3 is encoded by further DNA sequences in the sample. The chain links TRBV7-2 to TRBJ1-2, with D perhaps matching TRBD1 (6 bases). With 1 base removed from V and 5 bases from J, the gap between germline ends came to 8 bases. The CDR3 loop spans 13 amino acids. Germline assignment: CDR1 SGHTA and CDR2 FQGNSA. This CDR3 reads CASSLGQGYGYTF. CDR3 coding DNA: TGTGCCAGCAGCTTAGGTCAGGGGTATGGCTACACCTTC.

CDR3 amino acids: CASSFGQGKYF. DNA of the CDR3: TGTGCCAGCAGCTTCGGACAGGGGAAGTACTTC. V and J are TRBV7-9 and TRBJ2-5; 9 bases agree with TRBD1. V dropped 3 bases and J dropped 12; count of bases not matched to a gene: 2. Looked up from germline, CDR1 is SEHNR and CDR2 is FQNEAQ (reference sequence). The CDR3 is 11 amino acids.

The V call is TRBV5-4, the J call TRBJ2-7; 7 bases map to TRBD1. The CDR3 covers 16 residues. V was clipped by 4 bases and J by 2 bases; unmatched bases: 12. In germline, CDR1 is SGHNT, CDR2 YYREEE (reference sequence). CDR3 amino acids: CASSPTGAPRTYEQYF. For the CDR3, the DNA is TGTGCCAGCAGCCCTACAGGGGCACCCAGAACCTACGAGCAGTACTTC.

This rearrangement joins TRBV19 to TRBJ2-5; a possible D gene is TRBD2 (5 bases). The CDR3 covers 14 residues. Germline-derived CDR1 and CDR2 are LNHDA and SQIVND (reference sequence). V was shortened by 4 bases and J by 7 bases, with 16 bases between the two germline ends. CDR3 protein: CASSRLTGITTQYF. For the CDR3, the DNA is TGTGCCAGTAGTAGACTGACGGGGATAACGACCCAGTACTTC.

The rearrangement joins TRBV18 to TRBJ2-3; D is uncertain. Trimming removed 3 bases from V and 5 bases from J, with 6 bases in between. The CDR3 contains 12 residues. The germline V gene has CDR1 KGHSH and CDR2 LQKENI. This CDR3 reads CASSPNEDTQYF. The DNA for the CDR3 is TGTGCCAGCTCACCCAATGAAGATACGCAGTATTTT.

The CDR3 is CASSRQPLNTEAFF. The DNA of the CDR3 is TGTGCCAGCAGTCGACAGCCTCTGAACACTGAAGCTTTCTTT. V is TRBV2 and J is TRBJ1-1, with D possibly matching TRBD1 (5 bases). Germline values: CDR1 SNHLY, CDR2 FYNNEI. The CDR3 has 14 residues. V was trimmed by 5 bases and J by 0 bases, leaving 10 bases between them.

CDR3 sequence (DNA): TGTGCCAGCAGGACCCAGCGGGAGGGTTACAACTCTGGGGCCAACGTCCTGACTTTC. This gives the protein CASRTQREGYNSGANVLTF. The chain employs TRBV6-4 and TRBJ2-6; 10 bases align to TRBD2. The germline V gene encodes CDR1 MRHNA and CDR2 SNTAGT. The V segment lost 6 bases and the J segment 0 bases; nucleotides outside the gene matches: 11. The CDR3 contains 19 residues.

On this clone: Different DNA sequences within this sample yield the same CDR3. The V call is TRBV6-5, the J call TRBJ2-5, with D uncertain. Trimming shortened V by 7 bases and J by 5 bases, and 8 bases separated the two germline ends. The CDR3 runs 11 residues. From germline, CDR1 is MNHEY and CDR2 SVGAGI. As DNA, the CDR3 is TGTGCCAGCACCAGCGCGGAGACCCAGTACTTC. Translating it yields CASTSAETQYF.